These T cell receptor beta chains were read from a single sample in a study of blood T cell repertoires in COVID-19. Sequencing was performed with immunoSEQ multiplex PCR; in TCRdb, only in-frame clones are kept and a portion is missing. This table has hundreds of thousands of clones, over 80% appearing once. The sequencing input was peripheral blood. The receptors derive from a woman aged 25 to 39 with COVID-19, enrolled during active disease. The CDR3 runs from the conserved cysteine through the conserved F or W. A D gene is named only where the DNA matches it firmly. The size of a clone is reported for some rows only, either as once, few or many, or as a class for expanded clones.

few	TRBV5-6	.	TRBJ2-1	16	CASSLGLIGSYNEQFF	TGTGCCAGCAGCTTGGGGCTTATTGGTTCCTACAATGAGCAGTTCTTC
.	TRBV19	.	TRBJ1-5	14	CASSSEQGFEPQHF	TGTGCCAGTAGTTCCGAACAGGGATTTGAGCCCCAGCATTTT
.	TRBV4-2	.	TRBJ2-7	14	CASSQQADGYEQYF	TGTGCCAGCAGCCAACAAGCGGACGGCTACGAGCAGTACTTC
.	TRBV9	TRBD2	TRBJ2-3	16	CASSVTSGRGSDTQYF	TGTGCCAGCAGCGTGACTAGCGGGAGAGGGTCAGATACGCAGTATTTT
many	TRBV19	.	TRBJ1-6	18	CASSILRTARGSNSPLHF	TGTGCCAGTAGTATTTTACGGACAGCCAGGGGCTCCAATTCACCCCTCCACTTT
once	TRBV30	.	TRBJ2-1	16	CAWQYGGPRVVDEQFF	TGTGCCTGGCAATACGGGGGGCCCCGGGTAGTCGATGAGCAGTTCTTC
.	TRBV6-5	TRBD1	TRBJ2-1	15	CASSYWGQGANEQFF	TGTGCCAGCAGTTACTGGGGACAGGGGGCGAATGAGCAGTTCTTC
.	TRBV9	.	TRBJ2-1	13	CASSLQLHNEQFF	TGTGCCAGCAGCTTACAGCTACACAATGAGCAGTTCTTC
.	TRBV30	.	TRBJ2-5	13	CAWSEQGWETQYF	TGTGCCTGGAGCGAGCAGGGATGGGAGACCCAGTACTTC
.	TRBV5-1	TRBD2	TRBJ2-3	13	CASRRGSTDTQYF	TGCGCCAGCAGGCGGGGGAGCACAGATACGCAGTATTTT
.	TRBV30	TRBD1	TRBJ1-6	16	CAWSVPTGSYNSPLHF	TGTGCCTGGAGCGTACCGACAGGGTCCTATAATTCACCCCTCCACTTT
once	TRBV4-3	.	TRBJ2-1	15	CASSQDWLENNEQFF	TGCGCCAGCAGCCAAGATTGGTTGGAGAACAATGAGCAGTTCTTC
.	TRBV7-9	TRBD2	TRBJ2-3	17	CASSSSSGGHITDTQYF	TGTGCCAGCAGCTCTTCTAGCGGGGGGCATATCACAGATACGCAGTATTTT
.	TRBV11-2	.	TRBJ2-1	14	CASSLELARHEQFF	TGTGCCAGCAGCTTGGAGCTAGCACGGCATGAGCAGTTCTTC
.	TRBV28	TRBD2	TRBJ2-7	14	CASSQGLAGRREYF	TGTGCCAGCAGTCAGGGACTAGCGGGGAGGAGGGAGTACTTC
.	TRBV6-2/TRBV6-3	TRBD2	TRBJ2-2	19	CASSYLLPGLASYNGELFF	TGTGCCAGCAGTTATCTCCTCCCGGGACTAGCATCCTATAACGGGGAGCTGTTTTTT
.	TRBV10-3	TRBD1	TRBJ1-1	16	CAIRAVKGTGGSEAFF	TGTGCCATCAGAGCCGTAAAAGGGACAGGGGGATCTGAAGCTTTCTTT
.	TRBV5-1	.	TRBJ2-2	12	CASSLELGELFF	TGCGCCAGCAGCTTGGAACTGGGGGAGCTGTTTTTT
.	TRBV3-1/TRBV3-2	.	TRBJ2-3	18	CASSQDVPYQSGTDTQYF	TGTGCCAGCAGCCAAGATGTCCCCTATCAATCGGGCACAGATACGCAGTATTTT
once	TRBV27	TRBD1	TRBJ1-1	15	CASSLTTGADTEAFF	TGTGCCAGCAGTCTAACGACAGGGGCGGACACTGAAGCTTTCTTT
.	TRBV10-2	TRBD2	TRBJ2-3	16	CASSELGGGASDTQYF	TGCGCCAGCAGTGAGCTGGGCGGGGGGGCCTCAGATACGCAGTATTTT
once	TRBV3-1/TRBV3-2	TRBD1	TRBJ1-6	14	CASSQGQGDSPLHF	TGTGCCAGCAGCCAAGGACAGGGTGATTCACCCCTCCACTTT
.	TRBV9	TRBD2	TRBJ2-1	13	CASSLAGENEQFF	TGTGCCAGCTCTCTAGCGGGAGAGAATGAGCAGTTCTTC
.	TRBV19	TRBD1	TRBJ2-1	16	CASSIRTGGGYNEQFF	TGTGCCAGTAGTATCAGGACAGGGGGCGGATACAATGAGCAGTTCTTC
.	TRBV7-3	.	TRBJ2-2	15	CASSTTPGNTGELFF	TGTGCCAGCAGCACCACACCGGGGAACACCGGGGAGCTGTTTTTT
.	TRBV7-9	TRBD2	TRBJ2-3	19	CASSFLPAGLAGVGDTQYF	TGTGCCAGCAGCTTTCTTCCGGCGGGATTAGCGGGAGTCGGAGATACGCAGTATTTT
.	TRBV9	TRBD2	TRBJ2-1	15	CASSGLAGGLNEQFF	TGTGCCAGCAGCGGCCTAGCGGGGGGGCTCAATGAGCAGTTCTTC
.	TRBV5-1	TRBD1	TRBJ2-2	15	CASSLGGTGFGELFF	TGCGCCAGCAGCTTGGGCGGGACAGGTTTCGGGGAGCTGTTTTTT
.	TRBV2	TRBD1	TRBJ2-1	12	CASRDRSAVQFF	TGTGCCAGCAGGGACAGGTCGGCGGTGCAGTTCTTC
.	TRBV16	.	TRBJ1-4	15	CASSRSTGFNEKLFF	TGTGCCAGCAGCCGCTCTACAGGGTTTAATGAAAAACTGTTTTTT
.	TRBV5-1	TRBD1	TRBJ1-5	15	CASSLEGTAVSPQHF	TGCGCCAGCAGCTTGGAAGGGACAGCAGTTTCTCCCCAGCATTTT
.	TRBV30	.	TRBJ2-3	13	CAWSLSEADTQYF	TGTGCCTGGAGTCTAAGCGAGGCAGATACGCAGTATTTT
once	TRBV14	.	TRBJ2-2	14	CASSLRGGTGELFF	TGTGCCAGCAGCCTAAGGGGGGGCACCGGGGAGCTGTTTTTT
.	TRBV28	.	TRBJ2-7	13	CASTLGGSYEQYF	TGTGCCAGCACACTGGGGGGCTCCTACGAGCAGTACTTC
.	TRBV7-3	.	TRBJ2-2	16	CASSSTGGQNTGELFF	TGTGCCAGCAGCTCCACCGGGGGGCAAAACACCGGGGAGCTGTTTTTT
.	TRBV9	TRBD2	TRBJ2-5	16	CASSVGVLAGVETQYF	TGTGCCAGCAGCGTAGGGGTACTAGCGGGAGTTGAGACCCAGTACTTC
.	TRBV5-1	.	TRBJ1-1	14	CASSIQLMNTEAFF	TGCGCCAGCAGCATACAGCTCATGAACACTGAAGCTTTCTTT
.	TRBV5-1	TRBD1	TRBJ2-7	14	CASNSWDRTYEQYF	TGCGCCAGCAACTCCTGGGACAGAACCTACGAGCAGTACTTC
.	TRBV4-3	.	TRBJ1-1	14	CASSQDQGLRKAFF	TGCGCCAGCAGCCAAGATCAGGGACTACGGAAAGCTTTCTTT
.	TRBV27	.	TRBJ1-3	15	CASSLTPGFGNTIYF	TGTGCCAGCAGTTTGACTCCGGGGTTCGGAAACACCATATATTTT
.	TRBV7-2	.	TRBJ1-4	13	CASNPGSNEKLFF	TGTGCCAGCAACCCGGGGTCTAATGAAAAACTGTTTTTT
.	TRBV9	.	TRBJ1-2	16	CASSAGDLTSLGGYTF	TGTGCCAGCAGCGCGGGGGACCTTACTTCCCTGGGGGGCTACACCTTC
.	TRBV14	.	TRBJ2-1	10	CAVGAHEQFF	TGTGCCGTTGGGGCCCATGAGCAGTTCTTC